This passage covers 27 T cell receptor beta chains from one sample sequenced in a study of patients and donors after allogeneic stem cell transplantation. MiXCR, run by TCRdb on the RT-PCR reads, gives a single entry per CDR3 protein. The sample yields some 150,000 distinct CDR3 sequences, 30% to 45% seen once. The source material was blood, either unsorted or a sorted T cell fraction (not recorded which). The receptors derive from a human donor who was either an allogeneic HSCT recipient or a stem cell or donor lymphocyte infusion donor (not recorded which). It is not recorded whose cells these are; they may come from a transplant donor.

The table lists this clonotype with a few counts. The V and J genes are TRBV9 and TRBJ1-4; the match to TRBD1 covers 11 bases. Trimming cost V 4 bases and J 8 bases; bases outside gene matches: 13. Germline V gene lookup returns CDR1 SGDLS and CDR2 YYNGEE. This CDR3 spans 17 amino acids. The CDR3 reads CASSPHPGGQGGEKLFF. As DNA, the CDR3 is TGTGCCAGCAGCCCACACCCTGGGGGACAGGGGGGAGAAAAACTGTTTTTT. The full variable domain, in which reference TRBV9 and TRBJ1-4 provide the parts outside the CDR3, is DSGVTQTPKHLITATGQRVTLRCSPRSGDLSVYWYQQSLDQGLQFLIQYYNGEERAKGNILERFSAQQFPDLHSELNLSSLELGDSALYFCASSPHPGGQGGEKLFFGSGTQLSVL.

In its sample, this clonotype was seen a few times. The chain couples TRBV12-3 or TRBV12-4 to TRBJ1-2, with a tentative D call TRBD1 (6 bases). Trimming shortened V by 1 base and J by 2 bases, and 11 bases separated the two germline ends. The CDR3 contains 15 residues. The CDR3 loop is CASSLDRVENYGYTF. CDR3 DNA: TGTGCCAGCAGTTTAGACAGGGTGGAAAACTATGGCTACACCTTC.

The V call is TRBV12-3 or TRBV12-4, the J call TRBJ2-3, with D uncertain. Trimming cost V 10 bases and J 1 base, with 9 bases left between them. This CDR3 comprises 12 residues. The CDR3 is CATNQGTDTQYF. In nucleotides, the CDR3 is TGTGCCACTAACCAGGGCACAGATACGCAGTATTTT.

The V and J genes are TRBV13 and TRBJ2-2; D is unclear. This CDR3 is 15 amino acids long. V gave up 3 bases and J gave up 0 bases, with 8 bases separating them. CDR1 and CDR2 from the germline V gene are PRHDT and FYEKMQ (reference sequence). The CDR3 DNA reads TGTGCCAGCAGCTTGGGTCGAACGAACACCGGGGAGCTGTTTTTT. Protein product: CASSLGRTNTGELFF.

V usage is TRBV21-1 and J usage is TRBJ2-7. TRBV21-1 represents a pseudogene. The CDR3 loop spans 16 amino acids. The CDR3 bases are TGTGCCAGCAGCAAAGTCCCAGAGGAAGGCTCCTACGAGCAGTACGTC. Translating gives CASSKVPEEGSYEQYV.

This clonotype was counted a few times. The CDR3 nucleotides read TGTGCCAGCAGCCAAGATCGTCCGGGGCCCTACGAGCAGTACTTC. Translation: CASSQDRPGPYEQYF. The V call is TRBV3-1, the J call TRBJ2-7; D might be TRBD1 or TRBD2, each matching 5 bases. Between the trimmed V and J ends, which lost 0 bases and 2 bases, there was a span of 11 bases. The CDR3 covers 15 residues. CDR1 and CDR2 (germline): LGHDT, YNNKEL (reference sequence).

The chain carries TRBV28 and TRBJ1-2, with unresolved D. Trimming pared 6 bases from V and 5 bases from J, leaving 16 bases between. Germline values: CDR1 MDHEN, CDR2 SYDVKM. This CDR3 comprises 14 residues. The CDR3 reads CASSSGSSWYGYTF. CDR3 bases: TGTGCCAGCAGCTCCGGGAGCTCTTGGTATGGCTACACCTTC.

V gene TRBV3-1 combines with J gene TRBJ1-5; the D gene is possibly TRBD1 (5 bases). V lost 2 bases to trimming and J lost 5 bases, with 7 bases between them. CDR3 length: 13 amino acids. Germline loops: CDR1 LGHDT, CDR2 YNNKEL (reference sequence). The CDR3 loop reads CASSQLGDQPQHF. CDR3 in DNA: TGTGCCAGCAGCCAACTAGGGGATCAGCCCCAGCATTTT.

V and J are TRBV12-3 or TRBV12-4 and TRBJ1-1, with TRBD1 as a possible D gene (5 bases). The CDR3 covers 12 residues. The V gene lost 3 bases and the J gene lost 7 bases, with 9 bases spanning the gap. The CDR3 DNA reads TGTGCCAGCAGTTTGGGGCGGGTTGAAGCTTTCTTT. Its protein product is CASSLGRVEAFF.

This rearrangement joins TRBV5-6 to TRBJ1-5; D is perhaps TRBD1 (5 bases). CDR1 SGHDT and CDR2 YYEEEE come from the germline V gene. Deletions cut 3 bases from V and 5 bases from J, with 12 bases between. The CDR3 contains 14 residues. CDR3 coding DNA: TGTGCCAGCAGCTCGGCTCTGGGGGATCAGCCCCAGCATTTT. Protein product: CASSSALGDQPQHF.

The chain has TRBV4-2 and TRBJ1-4; unclear D gene. This CDR3 is 12 amino acids long. With 0 bases removed from V and 6 bases from J, the gap between germline ends came to 2 bases. Germline assignment: CDR1 LGHNA and CDR2 YNFKEQ. The CDR3 region has the DNA TGTGCCAGCAGCCAAGACTATGAAAAACTGTTTTTT. Translation: CASSQDYEKLFF.

This clonotype occurred a few times. One junction end does not reproduce the germline sequence, and a read error may be involved. The genes are TRBV12-3 or TRBV12-4 and TRBJ1-3, with 7 bases lining up with TRBD1. This CDR3 spans 15 amino acids. CDR3 loop: CASSLRDSSGNTIHF. CDR3 sequence (DNA): TGTGCCAGCAGTTTAAGGGACAGCTCTGGAAACACCATACATTTT.

This clonotype was detected only a few times. V is TRBV28 and J is TRBJ1-5; D perhaps matches TRBD1 (6 bases). The germline CDR1 and CDR2 sequences are MDHEN and SYDVKM. Trimming removed 5 bases from V and 2 bases from J, with 13 bases in between. This CDR3 region has 15 residues. The CDR3: CASSEQGKGNQPQHF. The CDR3, as DNA: TGTGCCAGCAGTGAACAGGGTAAAGGCAATCAGCCCCAGCATTTT.

The J gene is TRBJ1-1, the V gene TRBV7-6; D perhaps matches TRBD1 (6 bases). The germline CDR1 and CDR2 sequences are SGHVS and FNYEAQ. The V end was cut by 5 bases, the J end by 12 bases, with 19 bases between. The CDR3 is 13 residues long. CDR3 sequence (DNA): TGTGCCAGCAGCCCCCGGAGCAGGGGTGCGTCTTTCTTT. Its protein product is CASSPRSRGASFF.

CDR3 protein: CSARPTGGSPLHF. The CDR3 DNA reads TGCAGTGCTAGACCCACAGGGGGTTCACCCCTCCACTTT. J is TRBJ1-6 and V is TRBV20-1; TRBD1 agrees at 8 bases. J was trimmed by 9 bases and V by 2 bases; bases with no gene match: 3. The CDR3 totals 13 residues. Germline V lookup: CDR1 DFQATT, CDR2 SNEGSKA (reference sequence).

J is TRBJ1-1 and V is TRBV12-3 or TRBV12-4; D ambiguous. V shed 8 bases and J shed 2 bases, with 15 bases lying between them. The CDR3 is made up of 14 amino acids. CDR3: CASGSLGGNTEAFF. CDR3 DNA sequence: TGTGCCAGCGGGAGTTTGGGAGGAAACACTGAAGCTTTCTTT.

This chain joins TRBV12-3 or TRBV12-4 and TRBJ2-3; D is unclear. The length of the CDR3 is 15 residues. V gave up 7 bases and J gave up 2 bases, with 16 bases separating them. Here the CDR3 DNA reads TGTGCCAGCACCACCCCAACCATGCTCACAGATACGCAGTATTTT. Encoded protein: CASTTPTMLTDTQYF.

V gene TRBV27 combines with J gene TRBJ2-1, with D possibly called TRBD1 or TRBD2 (5 bases each). V lost 4 bases and J 5 bases, leaving 15 bases between the germline ends. Germline V gene sequence: CDR1 MNHEY, CDR2 SMNVEV (reference sequence). This CDR3 has 15 residues. The CDR3, as DNA: TGTGCCAGCAGTTCCCCCGGGACCGTCGACAATGAGCAGTTCTTC. It is translated as CASSSPGTVDNEQFF.

This rearrangement joins TRBV13 to TRBJ1-5; D not certain. Germline CDR1 reads PRHDT; CDR2 reads FYEKMQ (reference sequence). V was trimmed by 4 bases and J by 4 bases, leaving 11 bases between them. The CDR3 contains 14 residues. CDR3 amino acids: CASSSGLTNQPQHF. The CDR3 DNA follows: TGTGCCAGCAGCTCGGGTCTCACTAATCAGCCCCAGCATTTT.

The V gene is TRBV7-9, the J gene TRBJ1-5, with TRBD1 as a possible D gene (5 bases). CDR3 length: 15 amino acids. CDR1 is SEHNR and CDR2 is FQNEAQ in the germline V gene (reference sequence). V lost 5 bases to trimming and J lost 0 bases, with 11 bases between them. The CDR3 here is CASSRGPFSNQPQHF. CDR3 DNA: TGTGCCAGCAGCCGGGGACCTTTTAGCAATCAGCCCCAGCATTTT. The whole variable domain, remainder taken from reference TRBV7-9 and TRBJ1-5, is DTGVSQNPRHKITKRGQNVTFRCDPISEHNRLYWYRQTLGQGPEFLTYFQNEAQLEKSRLLSDRFSAERPKGSFSTLEIQRTEQGDSAMYLCASSRGPFSNQPQHFGDGTRLSIL.

J is TRBJ1-4 and V is TRBV12-3 or TRBV12-4; D not certain. The CDR3 contains 14 residues. The V gene lost 5 bases and the J gene lost 9 bases, with 16 bases spanning the gap. The CDR3 sequence is CASSPQPGRQKLFF. DNA of the CDR3: TGTGCCAGCAGTCCCCAACCCGGACGGCAAAAACTGTTTTTT.

V is TRBV20-1 and J is TRBJ1-2; possibly TRBD1 for D (5 bases). Between the trimmed V and J ends, which lost 7 bases and 3 bases, there was a span of 15 bases. This CDR3 comprises 13 residues. In germline, CDR1 is DFQATT, CDR2 SNEGSKA (reference sequence). CDR3 DNA: TGCAGTGGGGCAGGGAGTGAGGACTATGGCTACACCTTC. It yields the protein CSGAGSEDYGYTF.

This sequence joins TRBV6-1 and TRBJ2-5; 7 bases are a match to TRBD1. The germline V gene encodes CDR1 MNHNS and CDR2 SASEGT. The V gene end was trimmed by 7 bases and the J gene end by 0 bases; junction bases not matched to a gene: 2. The CDR3 loop spans 13 amino acids. The CDR3 DNA reads as TGTGCCAGCACGACAGGGTACCAAGAGACCCAGTACTTC. It translates to CASTTGYQETQYF.

This sequence joins TRBV11-2 and TRBJ2-3; possibly TRBD2 for D (6 bases). Per the germline V gene, CDR1 is SGHAT and CDR2 is FQNNGV. The CDR3 is made up of 14 amino acids. The V end lost 5 bases, the J end lost 2 bases, and 11 bases lay between the germline ends. The CDR3 sequence: CASSLGTYTDTQYF. CDR3 nucleotides: TGTGCCAGCAGCCTTGGGACTTACACAGATACGCAGTATTTT.

This rearrangement joins TRBV18 to TRBJ1-4; D gene uncertain. Trimming removed 0 bases at V and 7 bases at J, with 6 bases between. Germline CDR1 KGHSH, CDR2 LQKENI. The CDR3 runs 13 residues. CDR3 amino acids: CASSPPEVEKLFF. The CDR3 nucleotides read TGTGCCAGCTCACCACCGGAGGTTGAAAAACTGTTTTTT.

This clonotype has a single count. The CDR3 spells CASSFTNYEQYF. For the CDR3, the DNA is TGTGCCAGCAGTTTTACCAACTACGAGCAGTACTTC. The chain employs TRBV12-3 or TRBV12-4 and TRBJ2-7; D is unclear. V shed 3 bases and J shed 3 bases, with 6 bases lying between them. The CDR3 extends over 12 amino acids.

The rearrangement joins TRBV6-5 to TRBJ2-1; 7 nucleotides line up with TRBD1. Losses at the gene ends were 2 bases for V and 2 bases for J; bases not matched to a gene: 9. Germline CDR1 reads MNHEY; CDR2 reads SVGAGI. This CDR3 is built from 17 residues. The CDR3 DNA sequence: TGTGCCAGCAGTTACAGCCCAACAGGGGCCCCCTACAATGAGCAGTTCTTC. Its translation: CASSYSPTGAPYNEQFF.